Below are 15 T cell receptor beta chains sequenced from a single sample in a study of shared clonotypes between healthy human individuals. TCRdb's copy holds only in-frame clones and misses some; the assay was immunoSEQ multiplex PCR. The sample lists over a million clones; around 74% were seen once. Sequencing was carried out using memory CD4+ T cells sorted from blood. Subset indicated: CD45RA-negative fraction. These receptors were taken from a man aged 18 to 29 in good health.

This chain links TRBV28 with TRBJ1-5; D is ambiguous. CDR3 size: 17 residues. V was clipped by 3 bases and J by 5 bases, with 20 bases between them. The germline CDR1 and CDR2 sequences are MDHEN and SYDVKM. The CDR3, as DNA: TGTGCCAGCAGTTTGGGTCGGGGAAGGAGGATAGATCAGCCCCAGCATTTT. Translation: CASSLGRGRRIDQPQHF.

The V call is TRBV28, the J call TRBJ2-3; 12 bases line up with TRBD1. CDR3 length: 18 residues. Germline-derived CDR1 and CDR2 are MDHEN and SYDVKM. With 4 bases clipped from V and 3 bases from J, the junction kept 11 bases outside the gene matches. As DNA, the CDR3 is TGTGCCAGCAGTTCATCACCGGGACAGGGGGCCCGGACAGATACGCAGTATTTT. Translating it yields CASSSSPGQGARTDTQYF.

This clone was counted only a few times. This CDR3 reads CASSAATGGNEKLFF. The CDR3 DNA reads as TGTGCCAGCAGTGCCGCGACAGGGGGGAATGAAAAACTGTTTTTT. The rearrangement uses TRBV25-1 and TRBJ1-4, with TRBD1 matching over 9 bases. CDR1 is MGHDK, CDR2 SYGVNS, per germline. J lost 5 bases, V lost 4 bases, and 5 bases had no gene match. CDR3 length equals 15 residues.

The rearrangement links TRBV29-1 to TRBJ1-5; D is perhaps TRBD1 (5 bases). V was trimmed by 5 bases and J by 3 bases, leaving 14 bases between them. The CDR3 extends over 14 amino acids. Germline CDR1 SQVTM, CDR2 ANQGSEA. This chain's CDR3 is CSVSGREFNQPQHF. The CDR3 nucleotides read TGCAGCGTTAGTGGCAGGGAGTTCAATCAGCCCCAGCATTTT. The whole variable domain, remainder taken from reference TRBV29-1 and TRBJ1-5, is SAVISQKPSRDICQRGTSLTIQCQVDSQVTMMFWYRQQPGQSLTLIATANQGSEATYESGFVIDKFPISRPNLTFSTLTVSNMSPEDSSIYLCSVSGREFNQPQHFGDGTRLSIL.

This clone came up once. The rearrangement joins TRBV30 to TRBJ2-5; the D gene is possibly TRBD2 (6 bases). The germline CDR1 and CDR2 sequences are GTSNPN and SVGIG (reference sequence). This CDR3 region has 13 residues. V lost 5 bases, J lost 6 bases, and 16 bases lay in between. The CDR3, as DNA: TGTGCCTGGTCTGACTGGCGGGACCAGACCCAGTACTTC. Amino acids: CAWSDWRDQTQYF.

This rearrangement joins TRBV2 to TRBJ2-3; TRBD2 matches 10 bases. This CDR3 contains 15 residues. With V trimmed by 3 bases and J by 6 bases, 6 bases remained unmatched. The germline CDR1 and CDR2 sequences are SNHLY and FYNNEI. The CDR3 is CASSEERGGLDTQYF. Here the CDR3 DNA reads TGTGCCAGCAGTGAGGAGCGGGGGGGCCTTGATACGCAGTATTTT.

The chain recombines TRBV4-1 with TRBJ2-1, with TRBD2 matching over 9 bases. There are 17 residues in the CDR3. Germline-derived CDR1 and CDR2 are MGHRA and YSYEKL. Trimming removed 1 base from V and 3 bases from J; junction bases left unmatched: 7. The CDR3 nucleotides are TGCGCCAGCAGCCAAGGGGGAAGCGGGAGGAACTACAATGAGCAGTTCTTC. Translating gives CASSQGGSGRNYNEQFF.

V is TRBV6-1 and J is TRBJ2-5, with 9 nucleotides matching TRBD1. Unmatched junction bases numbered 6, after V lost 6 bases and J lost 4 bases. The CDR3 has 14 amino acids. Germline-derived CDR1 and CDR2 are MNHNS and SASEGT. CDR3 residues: CASSLDRGVETQYF. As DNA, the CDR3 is TGTGCCAGCAGCCTTGACAGGGGGGTAGAGACCCAGTACTTC.

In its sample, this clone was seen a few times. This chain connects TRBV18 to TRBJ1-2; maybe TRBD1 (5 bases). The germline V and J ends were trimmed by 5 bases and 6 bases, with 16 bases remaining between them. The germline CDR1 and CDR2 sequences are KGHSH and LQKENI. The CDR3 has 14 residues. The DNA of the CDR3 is TGTGCCAGCTCAACGGCCTTGGGGGGGAATGGCTACACCTTC. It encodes CASSTALGGNGYTF.

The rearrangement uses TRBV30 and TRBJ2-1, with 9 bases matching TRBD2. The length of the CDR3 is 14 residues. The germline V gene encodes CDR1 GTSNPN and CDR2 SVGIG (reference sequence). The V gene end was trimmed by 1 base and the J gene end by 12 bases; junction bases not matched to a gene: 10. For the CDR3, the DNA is TGTGCCTGGAGTGGTGCTAGCGGGAAAATTAGGCAGTTCTTC. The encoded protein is CAWSGASGKIRQFF.

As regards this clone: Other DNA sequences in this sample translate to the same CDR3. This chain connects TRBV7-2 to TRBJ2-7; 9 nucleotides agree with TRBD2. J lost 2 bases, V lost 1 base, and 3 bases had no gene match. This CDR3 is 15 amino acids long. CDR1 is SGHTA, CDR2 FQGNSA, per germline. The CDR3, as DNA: TGTGCCAGCAGCTTAGTGGCGGGAGGGACCTACGAGCAGTACTTC. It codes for CASSLVAGGTYEQYF.

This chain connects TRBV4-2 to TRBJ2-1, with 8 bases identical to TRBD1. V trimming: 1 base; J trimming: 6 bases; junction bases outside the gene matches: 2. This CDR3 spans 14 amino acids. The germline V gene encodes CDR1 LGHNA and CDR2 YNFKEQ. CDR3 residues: CASSQGGQANEQFF. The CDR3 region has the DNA TGTGCCAGCAGCCAAGGGGGACAGGCCAATGAGCAGTTCTTC.

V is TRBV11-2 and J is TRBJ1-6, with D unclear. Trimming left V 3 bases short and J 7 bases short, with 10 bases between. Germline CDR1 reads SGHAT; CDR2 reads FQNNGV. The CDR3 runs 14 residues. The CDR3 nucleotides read TGTGCCAGCAGCTTGTCTAGGTCAAATTCACCCCTCCACTTT. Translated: CASSLSRSNSPLHF.

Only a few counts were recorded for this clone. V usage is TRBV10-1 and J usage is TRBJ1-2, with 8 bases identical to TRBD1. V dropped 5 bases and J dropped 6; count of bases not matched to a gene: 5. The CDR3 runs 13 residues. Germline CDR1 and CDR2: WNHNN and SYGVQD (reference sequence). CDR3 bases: TGCGCCAGCAGTAAGGACAGGGTGAATGGCTACACCTTC. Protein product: CASSKDRVNGYTF.

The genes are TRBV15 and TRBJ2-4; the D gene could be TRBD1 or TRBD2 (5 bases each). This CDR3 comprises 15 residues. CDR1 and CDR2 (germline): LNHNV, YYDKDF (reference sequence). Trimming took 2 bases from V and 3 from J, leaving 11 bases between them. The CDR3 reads CATSRPGDLKNIQYF. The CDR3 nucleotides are TGTGCCACCAGCAGACCCGGGGACCTCAAAAACATTCAGTACTTC.